Each of the 30 T cell receptor beta chains below was sequenced from the same sample in a study of cytomegalovirus exposure and HLA in healthy donors. Profiled with immunoSEQ multiplex PCR; TCRdb holds only in-frame clones, not every one. The sample has almost 200,000 clones, about 81% seen once. The sequenced material came from PBMCs. The receptors were gathered from a woman under 40 in good health and CMV-seronegative.

V usage is TRBV9 and J usage is TRBJ2-7; maybe TRBD1 (5 bases). The V gene's germline CDR1 is SGDLS and CDR2 YYNGEE. Trimming cost V 3 bases and J 2 bases, with 9 bases left between them. This CDR3 has 13 residues. CDR3 coding DNA: TGTGCCAGCAGCGGAACAGGTACCTACGAGCAGTACTTC. Translating it yields CASSGTGTYEQYF.

This clone appeared many times. J is TRBJ2-7 and V is TRBV7-9; 7 nucleotides align to TRBD1. Looked up from germline, CDR1 is SEHNR and CDR2 is FQNEAQ (reference sequence). This CDR3 has 16 amino acids. Trimming removed 7 bases from V and 2 bases from J; junction bases left unmatched: 14. CDR3 nucleotides: TGTGCCAGCACCTCGATCCGGGACAGCTTTACCTACGAGCAGTACTTC. Translated, it gives CASTSIRDSFTYEQYF.

Here the CDR3 reads CASSPRDKGNIQYF. For the CDR3, the DNA is TGTGCCAGCAGCCCCCGGGACAAGGGGAACATTCAGTACTTC. This chain connects TRBV7-2 to TRBJ2-4; D is perhaps TRBD1 (6 bases). CDR3 length: 14 amino acids. Per germline, CDR1 SGHTA and CDR2 FQGNSA. With 5 bases removed from V and 7 bases from J, the gap between germline ends came to 15 bases.

The J gene is TRBJ2-7, the V gene TRBV27, with a possible D match to TRBD2 (5 bases). The length of the CDR3 is 15 residues. V was cut by 5 bases and J by 4 bases, with 18 bases left in between. Per the germline V gene, CDR1 is MNHEY and CDR2 is SMNVEV (reference sequence). This CDR3 is CASSPAPQLGYEQYF. The CDR3 coding sequence is TGTGCCAGCAGTCCCGCCCCTCAACTAGGTTACGAGCAGTACTTC.

This chain uses TRBV9 with TRBJ2-1; D is uncertain. Trimming cost V 0 bases and J 12 bases, with 13 bases left between them. Germline assignment: CDR1 SGDLS and CDR2 YYNGEE. The CDR3 contains 13 residues. CDR3 loop: CASSVGQPLAQFF. The CDR3 coding sequence is TGTGCCAGCAGCGTAGGCCAGCCCTTAGCGCAGTTCTTC.

This chain uses TRBV2 with TRBJ1-5; 8 bases map to TRBD1. V shed 6 bases, J shed 5 bases, and the junction held 15 bases outside the gene matches. The CDR3 length is 17 residues. In germline, CDR1 is SNHLY, CDR2 FYNNEI. The CDR3 spells CASSPPGQGVWDQPQHF. In nucleotides, the CDR3 is TGTGCCAGCAGCCCTCCCGGACAGGGAGTATGGGATCAGCCCCAGCATTTT.

The rearrangement joins TRBV6-6 to TRBJ2-2; the match to TRBD1 covers 8 bases. The CDR3 consists of 16 residues. Germline V gene lookup returns CDR1 MNHNY and CDR2 SVGAGI (reference sequence). V shed 6 bases, J shed 5 bases, and the junction held 11 bases outside the gene matches. CDR3 nucleotide sequence: TGTGCCAGCAGACTACTAGACAGGGGATTAACCGGGGAGCTGTTTTTT. Its translation is CASRLLDRGLTGELFF.

The chain has TRBV7-2 and TRBJ1-4; D is possibly TRBD1 (6 bases). CDR3 length: 15 residues. Trimming removed 1 base from V and 5 bases from J, with 11 bases in between. Germline V gene sequence: CDR1 SGHTA, CDR2 FQGNSA. CDR3 DNA: TGTGCCAGCAGCTTAGGGTTAGGGGGAAATGAAAAACTGTTTTTT. It translates to CASSLGLGGNEKLFF.

The chain uses TRBV5-1 and TRBJ1-4; possibly TRBD1 for D (5 bases). V lost 4 bases, J lost 2 bases, and 9 bases lay in between. CDR1 SGHRS and CDR2 YFSETQ come from the germline V gene. The CDR3 totals 14 residues. This CDR3 reads CASSPDSTNEKLFF. The CDR3 DNA is TGCGCCAGCAGCCCCGACAGTACTAATGAAAAACTGTTTTTT. The full variable domain, in which reference TRBV5-1 and TRBJ1-4 provide the parts outside the CDR3, is KAGVTQTPRYLIKTRGQQVTLSCSPISGHRSVSWYQQTPGQGLQFLFEYFSETQRNKGNFPGRFSGRQFSNSRSEMNVSTLELGDSALYLCASSPDSTNEKLFFGSGTQLSVL.

This clone showed up just once. The chain uses TRBV19 and TRBJ2-5; 10 nucleotides match TRBD2. Losses at the gene ends were 6 bases for V and 2 bases for J; bases not matched to a gene: 6. The length of the CDR3 is 15 residues. Per germline, CDR1 LNHDA and CDR2 SQIVND (reference sequence). In nucleotides, the CDR3 is TGTGCCAGTAGAAATAGCGGGGGGCCTCAAGAGACCCAGTACTTC. Translation gives CASRNSGGPQETQYF.

This chain connects TRBV29-1 to TRBJ2-3, with TRBD2 matching 8 bases. After removal of 7 bases from V and 3 bases from J, the junction contained 15 bases not matched to a gene. The CDR3 extends over 16 amino acids. Germline values: CDR1 SQVTM, CDR2 ANQGSEA. CDR3 protein: CSAGGGTGVGTDTQYF. CDR3 DNA: TGCAGCGCGGGGGGGGGAACGGGAGTTGGGACAGATACGCAGTATTTT.

This clone was seen only a few times. The J gene is TRBJ1-2, the V gene TRBV5-6, with 12 bases that match TRBD1. The CDR3 extends over 18 amino acids. V lost 3 bases, J lost 2 bases, and 11 bases stayed unmatched. CDR1 and CDR2 (germline): SGHDT, YYEEEE. CDR3 DNA: TGTGCCAGCAGCTCAAAACCGGGACAGGGGGCGGCAAACTATGGCTACACCTTC. Protein sequence: CASSSKPGQGAANYGYTF. Full variable domain (missing parts from reference TRBV5-6 and TRBJ1-2): DAGVTQSPTHLIKTRGQQVTLRCSPKSGHDTVSWYQQALGQGPQFIFQYYEEEERQRGNFPDRFSGHQFPNYSSELNVNALLLGDSALYLCASSSKPGQGAANYGYTFGSGTRLTVV.

V is TRBV28 and J is TRBJ2-7; D remains unclear. Germline assignment: CDR1 MDHEN and CDR2 SYDVKM. The CDR3 is made up of 11 amino acids. The ends were cut back, 5 bases at V and 1 base at J, with 3 bases in the middle. The CDR3 protein is CASSVSYEQYF. Written as DNA, the CDR3 is TGTGCCAGCAGTGTATCCTACGAGCAGTACTTC. Based on the CDR3 plus reference TRBV28 and TRBJ2-7, the full variable domain is DVKVTQSSRYLVKRTGEKVFLECVQDMDHENMFWYRQDPGLGLRLIYFSYDVKMKEKGDIPEGYSVSREKKERFSLILESASTNQTSMYLCASSVSYEQYFGPGTRLTVT.

This chain connects TRBV5-1 to TRBJ2-7; TRBD2 matches 14 bases. The germline CDR1 and CDR2 sequences are SGHRS and YFSETQ. Trimming at V came to 2 bases and at J to 4 bases, leaving 11 bases not matched to a gene. This CDR3 is 18 amino acids long. CDR3: CASSFFPPGTSGSYEQYF. The CDR3, as DNA: TGCGCCAGCAGCTTCTTCCCACCGGGGACTAGCGGGAGTTACGAGCAGTACTTC.

The gene calls are TRBV30 and TRBJ2-2; the match to TRBD1 covers 7 bases. This CDR3 contains 14 residues. Germline CDR1 GTSNPN, CDR2 SVGIG (reference sequence). Unmatched junction bases numbered 2, after V lost 3 bases and J lost 1 base. CDR3 residues: CAWRAGGNTGELFF. The CDR3 nucleotides are TGTGCCTGGAGAGCAGGGGGGAACACCGGGGAGCTGTTTTTT.

V and J are TRBV28 and TRBJ2-3; D is possibly TRBD2 (6 bases). CDR3 length equals 12 residues. Trimming took 8 bases from V and 4 from J, leaving 10 bases between them. Germline CDR1 reads MDHEN; CDR2 reads SYDVKM. CDR3 in DNA: TGTGCCAGCCAACGGGGGTCAGATACGCAGTATTTT. This encodes CASQRGSDTQYF.

This rearrangement joins TRBV5-6 to TRBJ1-1, with D perhaps TRBD1 (6 bases). Germline V CDR1 and CDR2: SGHDT, YYEEEE. V lost 4 bases and J lost 5, with 12 bases in between. The CDR3 totals 13 residues. CDR3 region: CASSPGTTTEAFF. For the CDR3, the DNA is TGTGCCAGCAGCCCCGGGACAACAACTGAAGCTTTCTTT.

The CDR3 protein is CAWRDPGREKLFF. Here the CDR3 DNA reads TGTGCCTGGAGGGACCCCGGGAGGGAAAAACTGTTTTTT. V and J are TRBV30 and TRBJ1-4; D gene ambiguous. The V end was cut by 3 bases, the J end by 8 bases, with 13 bases between. CDR3 size: 13 residues. CDR1 is GTSNPN and CDR2 is SVGIG in the germline V gene (reference sequence).

The chain joins TRBV28 to TRBJ1-2, with TRBD1 matching 9 bases. The junction had 3 bases not matched to a gene; V was cut back by 2 bases and J by 2 bases. Germline V gene data show CDR1 as MDHEN and CDR2 as SYDVKM. The length of the CDR3 is 15 residues. The CDR3 spells CASSLVGQGNYGYTF. The CDR3, as DNA: TGTGCCAGCAGTTTAGTTGGACAGGGGAACTATGGCTACACCTTC.

This rearrangement joins TRBV6-6 to TRBJ2-2; 11 bases agree with TRBD2. J gave up 7 bases and V 8 bases, and 12 bases lay outside the gene matches. The germline V gene encodes CDR1 MNHNY and CDR2 SVGAGI (reference sequence). This CDR3 is built from 16 residues. The CDR3 loop is CASRAGSGGASGELFF. The CDR3 nucleotides read TGTGCCAGCCGGGCGGGTAGCGGGGGGGCGAGCGGGGAGCTGTTTTTT.

This sequence joins TRBV13 and TRBJ2-1, with 7 bases aligning to TRBD1. J gave up 0 bases and V 3 bases, and 11 bases lay outside the gene matches. The CDR3 has 18 amino acids. Germline V gene lookup returns CDR1 PRHDT and CDR2 FYEKMQ (reference sequence). CDR3 protein: CASSFPDRVISSYNEQFF. DNA for the CDR3: TGTGCCAGCAGCTTTCCAGACAGGGTGATCAGCTCCTACAATGAGCAGTTCTTC.

The V and J genes are TRBV5-1 and TRBJ2-1; D possibly corresponds to TRBD1 (6 bases). The germline gives CDR1 SGHRS, CDR2 YFSETQ. This CDR3 contains 15 residues. The V and J ends lost 0 bases and 2 bases respectively, with 9 bases between them. The CDR3 here is CASSLDQGPYNEQFF. The CDR3, as DNA: TGCGCCAGCAGCTTGGATCAGGGGCCCTACAATGAGCAGTTCTTC.

This chain uses TRBV25-1 with TRBJ2-7; 8 bases line up with TRBD2. The V segment lost 0 bases and the J segment 2 bases; nucleotides outside the gene matches: 3. CDR3 length: 15 residues. Germline CDR1 is MGHDK and CDR2 is SYGVNS. CDR3 DNA: TGTGCCAGCAGTGAATATACTAGCGGAACCTACGAGCAGTACTTC. Protein: CASSEYTSGTYEQYF.

The chain joins TRBV4-1 to TRBJ1-3; unclear D gene. The CDR3 runs to 15 residues. Between the trimmed V and J ends, which lost 1 base and 3 bases, there was a span of 10 bases. Germline loops: CDR1 MGHRA, CDR2 YSYEKL. CDR3 bases: TGCGCCAGCAGCCAAGTCAGTAACCTTGGAAACACCATATATTTT. It translates to CASSQVSNLGNTIYF.

This rearrangement joins TRBV6-5 to TRBJ1-3; TRBD1 agrees at 7 bases. CDR3 length: 16 amino acids. From germline, CDR1 is MNHEY and CDR2 SVGAGI. V gave up 2 bases and J gave up 3 bases; unmatched junction bases: 7. For the CDR3, the DNA is TGTGCCAGCAGTTACACCTCGACAGGGTTTGGAAACACCATATATTTT. The encoded protein is CASSYTSTGFGNTIYF.

The V call is TRBV19, the J call TRBJ1-1; weak D call: TRBD1 (6 bases). This CDR3 has 15 amino acids. Trimming cost V 3 bases and J 6 bases, with 17 bases left between them. Germline V gene lookup returns CDR1 LNHDA and CDR2 SQIVND (reference sequence). The CDR3 nucleotides are TGTGCCAGTAGTATTATCTCGGGGGGCAGTCCTGAAGCTTTCTTT. Its protein is CASSIISGGSPEAFF.

V usage is TRBV30 and J usage is TRBJ1-5, with 7 bases aligning to TRBD1. Germline V gene lookup returns CDR1 GTSNPN and CDR2 SVGIG (reference sequence). The length of the CDR3 is 14 residues. The V segment lost 0 bases and the J segment 7 bases; nucleotides outside the gene matches: 6. The CDR3 loop reads CAWSVRQGGQPQHF. As DNA, the CDR3 is TGTGCCTGGAGTGTACGTCAGGGGGGCCAGCCCCAGCATTTT.

The chain couples TRBV30 to TRBJ2-3; 14 bases map to TRBD2. This CDR3 is built from 15 residues. V shed 8 bases and J 1 base; nucleotides not matched to a gene: 5. Germline loops: CDR1 GTSNPN, CDR2 SVGIG (reference sequence). CDR3 nucleotide sequence: TGTGCCATGGGACTAGCGGGGGCTCGCACAGATACGCAGTATTTT. This codes for CAMGLAGARTDTQYF.

V is TRBV19 and J is TRBJ1-2; D is perhaps TRBD1 (6 bases). Germline V gene sequence: CDR1 LNHDA, CDR2 SQIVND (reference sequence). V was shortened by 0 bases and J by 8 bases, with 16 bases between the two germline ends. This CDR3 region has 15 residues. CDR3 coding DNA: TGTGCCAGTAGTATAGATTATTACAGGGAGCACGGCTACACCTTC. Its translation: CASSIDYYREHGYTF.

This sequence joins TRBV6-6 and TRBJ1-1; 7 nucleotides align to TRBD1. CDR1 MNHNY and CDR2 SVGAGI come from the germline V gene (reference sequence). V trimming: 8 bases; J trimming: 2 bases; junction bases outside the gene matches: 2. CDR3 length: 12 residues. The CDR3 sequence is CASGQVNTEAFF. The CDR3 nucleotides are TGTGCCAGCGGACAGGTTAACACTGAAGCTTTCTTT.